This is a list of T cell receptor beta chains from one sample in a study of lymphopenia after photon versus proton radiotherapy. Some clones are missing from TCRdb's copy, which holds only in-frame ones; the method was immunoSEQ multiplex PCR. The repertoire holds about 39,000 clones, with roughly 92% as singletons. The starting material was peripheral blood, obtained from a patient treated with photon-based radiotherapy. These receptors were obtained from a man between 60 and 70 years old with cholangiocarcinoma. CDR3s leave out the opening cysteine and the closing phenylalanine or tryptophan.

v_call: TRBV6-1; cdr3_aa: ASSEGQAGQPQH
v_call: TRBV12-5; cdr3_aa: ASEGPGARHEQF
v_call: TRBV19; cdr3_aa: ASSIIPGDNQPQH
v_call: TRBV4-2; cdr3_aa: ASSQDISPPLH
v_call: TRBV19; cdr3_aa: ASSPPTGEAF
v_call: TRBV7-8; cdr3_aa: ASSWTGSSYNEQF
v_call: TRBV11-1; cdr3_aa: ASSPNRQGQQETQY
v_call: TRBV7-2; cdr3_aa: ASSRQGDEQF
v_call: TRBV28; cdr3_aa: ASSSGQANSPLH
v_call: TRBV23-1; cdr3_aa: AKKGKKDTEAF
v_call: TRBV9; cdr3_aa: ASSAGTETYNEQF
v_call: TRBV7-6; cdr3_aa: ASSLLDREHEQY
v_call: TRBV2; cdr3_aa: ASSGIGGRALGEQF
v_call: TRBV6-5; cdr3_aa: ASSSPTGGAYEQY
v_call: TRBV9; cdr3_aa: ASSVTGDFNQPQH
v_call: TRBV5-6; cdr3_aa: ASSLVPGMTEAF
v_call: TRBV6-6; cdr3_aa: ASTSRGGQENTEAF
v_call: TRBV28; cdr3_aa: AISRGTGPAF
v_call: TRBV28; cdr3_aa: ASSLNGWYGYT
v_call: TRBV19; cdr3_aa: ASSPRVWPSYEQY
v_call: TRBV28; cdr3_aa: ASSFEGIYSYNEQF
v_call: TRBV2; cdr3_aa: ASSEPKRNTGELF
v_call: TRBV5-1; cdr3_aa: ASSLEGAYEQY